A single sample is the source of the 29 T cell receptor beta chains below, sequenced in a study of cytomegalovirus exposure and HLA in healthy donors. A multiplex PCR was run with 60 Vbeta primers and 13 Jbeta primers. Using immunoSEQ multiplex PCR, the repertoire was profiled, and TCRdb retains in-frame clones only, with some absent. The sample includes fewer than 85,000 clones, roughly 70% of them seen just once. The specimen sequenced was PBMCs. Source of these receptors: a man aged 55 to 70 in good health and CMV-seropositive.

This chain uses TRBV11-2 with TRBJ1-4; D unclear. V dropped 5 bases and J dropped 8 bases, with 12 bases sitting between them. The CDR3 spans 13 residues. Germline CDR1 and CDR2: SGHAT and FQNNGV. The chain's CDR3 is CASSVGWREKLFF. CDR3 nucleotide sequence: TGTGCCAGCAGCGTAGGATGGAGGGAAAAACTGTTTTTT.

Turning to this clone: The junction departs from the called germline gene at one end, perhaps through a read error. The chain combines TRBV7-9 with TRBJ2-3; possibly TRBD1 for D (5 bases). The CDR3 is 16 residues long. CDR1 is SEHNR, CDR2 FQNEAQ, per germline (reference sequence). CDR3 in amino acids: CASSQDQGDLTDTQYF. CDR3 DNA: TGCGCCAGCAGCCAAGACCAAGGGGATCTCACAGATACGCAGTATTTT.

The rearrangement joins TRBV19 to TRBJ2-3; the D gene is possibly TRBD2 (6 bases). The V and J ends lost 6 bases and 4 bases respectively, with 17 bases between them. Germline CDR1 and CDR2: LNHDA and SQIVND (reference sequence). The CDR3 has 15 residues. CDR3 amino acids: CASSLGLKGPDTQYF. CDR3 DNA sequence: TGTGCCAGTAGCCTGGGACTTAAAGGCCCAGATACGCAGTATTTT.

The V call is TRBV18, the J call TRBJ2-1, with 16 bases aligning to TRBD2. The CDR3 sequence is 19 residues long. V gave up 4 bases and J gave up 3 bases; unmatched junction bases: 9. Looked up from germline, CDR1 is KGHSH and CDR2 is LQKENI. The DNA for the CDR3 is TGTGCCAGCTCACTCGCCGTGGGACTAGCGGGAGGGGACTACAATGAGCAGTTCTTC. Protein sequence: CASSLAVGLAGGDYNEQFF.

This clone was seen just once. The V gene is TRBV7-6, the J gene TRBJ1-5; D call uncertain. The CDR3 is 13 amino acids. The V gene lost 3 bases and the J gene lost 7 bases, with 10 bases spanning the gap. Germline lookup yields CDR1 SGHVS and CDR2 FNYEAQ. CDR3 amino acids: CASSLTAEQPQHF. DNA for the CDR3: TGTGCCAGCAGCTTGACCGCGGAGCAGCCCCAGCATTTT.

The chain joins TRBV5-1 to TRBJ2-1; TRBD1 aligns across 8 bases. Trimming at V came to 0 bases and at J to 4 bases, leaving 6 bases not matched to a gene. This CDR3 contains 16 residues. From germline, CDR1 is SGHRS and CDR2 YFSETQ. CDR3 DNA sequence: TGCGCCAGCAGCTTGGCACCGGGACAGGCTTACAATGAGCAGTTCTTC. Translation gives CASSLAPGQAYNEQFF.

The chain links TRBV18 to TRBJ1-1; D gene uncertain. V was cut by 2 bases and J by 6 bases, with 19 bases left in between. The CDR3 runs to 16 residues. Germline V CDR1 and CDR2: KGHSH, LQKENI. CDR3 sequence reads: CASSPGFGVLQSEAFF. Here the CDR3 DNA reads TGTGCCAGCTCACCAGGTTTCGGGGTGCTCCAGTCTGAAGCTTTCTTT.

This clone was seen a few times. The rearrangement joins TRBV9 to TRBJ2-5; 7 nucleotides agree with TRBD2. Germline V gene sequence: CDR1 SGDLS, CDR2 YYNGEE. This CDR3 has 16 residues. Losses at the gene ends were 0 bases for V and 1 base for J; bases not matched to a gene: 6. Written as DNA, the CDR3 is TGTGCCAGCAGCGTAGGGGAGGGACTTGGCCAAGAGACCCAGTACTTC. Protein product: CASSVGEGLGQETQYF.

The sample holds a few counts of this clone. At one end, the junction sequence differs from germline, possibly due to a read error. The chain is built from TRBV20-1 and TRBJ1-1; D is uncertain. In germline, CDR1 is DFQATT, CDR2 SNEGSKA (reference sequence). The CDR3 totals 11 residues. CDR3 coding DNA: TGCAGTGCAAGAGGAGACACTGAAGCTTTCTTT. Protein product: CSARGDTEAFF.

The gene calls are TRBV29-1 and TRBJ2-5, with 9 bases aligning to TRBD1. Germline V gene sequence: CDR1 SQVTM, CDR2 ANQGSEA. CDR3 size: 15 residues. Germline trimming cut 1 base from V and 4 bases from J; bases unmatched to any gene: 7. The CDR3 reads CSVEGGQGRGETQYF. CDR3 coding DNA: TGCAGCGTTGAAGGCGGACAGGGGAGGGGAGAGACCCAGTACTTC.

The chain has TRBV30 and TRBJ2-5; 8 nucleotides agree with TRBD2. Trimming at V came to 3 bases and at J to 1 base, leaving 10 bases not matched to a gene. The germline CDR1 and CDR2 sequences are GTSNPN and SVGIG (reference sequence). This CDR3 has 16 amino acids. CDR3 loop: CAWSEGIAGLQETQYF. In DNA, the CDR3 is TGTGCCTGGAGCGAAGGAATAGCGGGGCTCCAAGAGACCCAGTACTTC.

A few counts support this clone. The V gene is TRBV7-6, the J gene TRBJ2-5; D not resolved. Germline V gene sequence: CDR1 SGHVS, CDR2 FNYEAQ. V lost 5 bases to trimming and J lost 3 bases, with 4 bases between them. This CDR3 is 11 amino acids long. This CDR3 is CASSIKETQYF. CDR3 DNA: TGTGCCAGCAGCATAAAAGAGACCCAGTACTTC.

The rearrangement joins TRBV10-3 to TRBJ2-7, with D possibly TRBD2 on 6 matching bases. V was pared by 4 bases and J by 2 bases, with 24 bases between. The CDR3 length is 18 residues. Germline CDR1 is ENHRY and CDR2 is SYGVKD. The CDR3 nucleotides read TGTGCCATCAGTGGGCGGGGTGGGGTAGGAGGATCGCCCTACGAGCAGTACTTC. Amino acid sequence: CAISGRGGVGGSPYEQYF.

This chain uses TRBV15 with TRBJ2-3; TRBD2 might be the D (6 bases). Trimming cost V 0 bases and J 1 base, with 11 bases left between them. The CDR3 runs to 16 residues. Germline loops: CDR1 LNHNV, CDR2 YYDKDF (reference sequence). CDR3 region: CATSRDLGEGTDTQYF. CDR3 DNA sequence: TGTGCCACCAGCAGAGATCTGGGGGAGGGCACAGATACGCAGTATTTT.

V is TRBV19 and J is TRBJ2-1; 7 bases fit TRBD1. The V gene end was trimmed by 2 bases and the J gene end by 7 bases; junction bases not matched to a gene: 8. The germline CDR1 and CDR2 sequences are LNHDA and SQIVND (reference sequence). The CDR3 covers 15 residues. The CDR3 DNA sequence: TGTGCCAGTAGTATACGGGACAGCGGTGTGAATGAGCAGTTCTTC. This translates into CASSIRDSGVNEQFF.

This chain connects TRBV6-5 to TRBJ2-5; 8 positions agree with TRBD1. The trim removed 4 bases at V and 3 bases at J, leaving 4 bases unmatched. CDR1 and CDR2 from the germline V gene are MNHEY and SVGAGI. CDR3 length equals 14 residues. The CDR3 loop is CASSSRQGKETQYF. The CDR3 DNA reads as TGTGCCAGCAGTTCTCGACAGGGGAAAGAGACCCAGTACTTC.

The chain combines TRBV19 with TRBJ1-2; tentatively, D is TRBD1 (6 bases). V was clipped by 7 bases and J by 7 bases, with 13 bases between them. CDR1 and CDR2 (germline): LNHDA, SQIVND (reference sequence). There are 12 residues in the CDR3. The CDR3 bases are TGTGCCAGTACCCAAGGGGGATCTGGCTACACCTTC. Translating gives CASTQGGSGYTF.

The V gene is TRBV11-2, the J gene TRBJ2-5; D perhaps matches TRBD1 (5 bases). Germline CDR1 is SGHAT and CDR2 is FQNNGV. The V end was cut by 2 bases, the J end by 4 bases, with 17 bases between. The CDR3 runs 16 residues. The CDR3 loop is CASSLIVRTGGETQYF. CDR3 coding DNA: TGTGCCAGCAGCTTAATAGTACGCACAGGCGGAGAGACCCAGTACTTC.

The V and J genes are TRBV19 and TRBJ2-7; TRBD2 matches 9 bases. J lost 3 bases, V lost 5 bases, and 5 bases had no gene match. The CDR3 extends over 14 amino acids. CDR1 and CDR2 (germline): LNHDA, SQIVND (reference sequence). Written as DNA, the CDR3 is TGTGCCAGTAGTCTCGGGACTAGCTACTACGAGCAGTACTTC. It codes for CASSLGTSYYEQYF.

V is TRBV7-3 and J is TRBJ2-3, with TRBD2 matching over 8 bases. The CDR3 spans 16 residues. Trimming removed 3 bases from V and 3 bases from J; junction bases left unmatched: 8. Per germline, CDR1 SGHTA and CDR2 FQGTGA. The CDR3 DNA reads as TGTGCCAGCAGCTTTAGCGGGGTCCCTTGGACAGATACGCAGTATTTT. Residues: CASSFSGVPWTDTQYF.

The chain couples TRBV28 to TRBJ2-7; 7 nucleotides agree with TRBD1. CDR1 MDHEN and CDR2 SYDVKM come from the germline V gene. The CDR3 contains 16 residues. Trimming took 4 bases from V and 1 from J; bases not matched to a gene: 10. The CDR3 DNA reads as TGTGCCAGCAGTTGGATGCAGGGGGACCTATCCTACGAGCAGTACTTC. Translated: CASSWMQGDLSYEQYF. Together with reference TRBV28 and TRBJ2-7, the CDR3 gives the full variable domain: DVKVTQSSRYLVKRTGEKVFLECVQDMDHENMFWYRQDPGLGLRLIYFSYDVKMKEKGDIPEGYSVSREKKERFSLILESASTNQTSMYLCASSWMQGDLSYEQYFGPGTRLTVT.

J is TRBJ2-7 and V is TRBV5-1, with unresolved D. Per the germline V gene, CDR1 is SGHRS and CDR2 is YFSETQ. The ends were cut back, 3 bases at V and 3 bases at J, with 10 bases in the middle. CDR3 length: 13 residues. CDR3 sequence reads: CASSSSSYYEQYF. The CDR3 DNA follows: TGCGCCAGCAGCTCATCCAGTTACTACGAGCAGTACTTC.

This sequence joins TRBV28 and TRBJ1-1; D is undetermined. V gave up 6 bases and J gave up 2 bases, with 19 bases separating them. From germline, CDR1 is MDHEN and CDR2 SYDVKM. The CDR3 totals 16 residues. CDR3 in amino acids: CASSSSLSRINTEAFF. The CDR3 DNA follows: TGTGCCAGCAGCTCTAGCCTGAGTCGAATTAACACTGAAGCTTTCTTT.

The gene calls are TRBV11-2 and TRBJ2-3; D is possibly TRBD2 (6 bases). V lost 5 bases, J lost 5 bases, and 11 bases lay in between. Germline V gene sequence: CDR1 SGHAT, CDR2 FQNNGV. The CDR3 is 13 amino acids. The CDR3 DNA is TGTGCCAGCAGCATGGGACTCAGAGATACGCAGTATTTT. This gives the protein CASSMGLRDTQYF.

The chain combines TRBV9 with TRBJ2-2, with a tentative D call TRBD1 (5 bases). This CDR3 is 16 amino acids long. V lost 4 bases to trimming and J lost 1 base, with 14 bases between them. CDR1 and CDR2 (germline): SGDLS, YYNGEE. DNA of the CDR3: TGTGCCAGCAGCCCCCGTACAGGAAGGAACACCGGGGAGCTGTTTTTT. Protein product: CASSPRTGRNTGELFF.

J is TRBJ2-3 and V is TRBV19, with 8 positions matching TRBD2. In germline, CDR1 is LNHDA, CDR2 SQIVND (reference sequence). Germline trimming cut 4 bases from V and 6 bases from J; bases unmatched to any gene: 9. The CDR3 is 15 amino acids. The CDR3 DNA reads as TGTGCCAGTAGTACACAACTAGCGGCCGGGGATACGCAGTATTTT. As protein: CASSTQLAAGDTQYF.

The genes are TRBV2 and TRBJ2-1; TRBD2 matches 10 bases. Losses at the gene ends were 6 bases for V and 7 bases for J; bases not matched to a gene: 9. The germline gives CDR1 SNHLY, CDR2 FYNNEI. The CDR3 is 15 residues long. This CDR3 is CASSSGTSERNEQFF. The CDR3 DNA sequence: TGTGCCAGCAGCTCCGGGACTAGCGAGAGGAATGAGCAGTTCTTC.

The genes are TRBV18 and TRBJ2-1; D not resolved. Trimming removed 6 bases at V and 4 bases at J, with 16 bases between. Germline values: CDR1 KGHSH, CDR2 LQKENI. This CDR3 has 15 residues. The CDR3 loop is CASSPTPQFYNEQFF. For the CDR3, the DNA is TGTGCCAGCTCCCCCACCCCCCAGTTTTACAATGAGCAGTTCTTC.

This clone was observed once. This chain connects TRBV27 to TRBJ2-7, with a possible D match to TRBD2 (6 bases). The CDR3 runs 15 residues. Deletions cut 6 bases from V and 6 bases from J, with 21 bases between. Germline V gene lookup returns CDR1 MNHEY and CDR2 SMNVEV (reference sequence). CDR3 sequence reads: CASSGGGVIRGEQYF. CDR3 nucleotides: TGTGCCAGCAGCGGGGGTGGAGTAATAAGGGGCGAGCAGTACTTC.